This TCR beta chain was obtained from a study of T cells in Graves' hyperthyroidism and ophthalmopathy. Germline CDR1 is MNHEY and CDR2 is SMNVEV (reference sequence). This CDR3 has 12 amino acids. Trimming stripped 7 bases from V and 8 bases from J, with 14 bases between. Findings and caveats of the study: Using 13 V-J features, a model discriminated ophthalmopathy from stable hyperthyroidism.

This clonotype was seen repeatedly, ten times or more. The antigen remains unidentified. Amplified TCR beta CDR3 regions came from RNA transcripts. RT-PCR in the first round (using the HTBI primer set) targeted the TCR CDR3. A single record per CDR3 protein comes from TCRdb applying MiXCR to the multiplex PCR reads. In the table there are about 680,000 distinct CDR3 sequences, under 45% of which are singletons. The sequenced sample was blood. V usage is TRBV27 and J usage is TRBJ1-2; the D is unclear. The sequence derives from a woman in her thirties or forties with Graves' hyperthyroidism. DNA of the CDR3: TGTGCCAGCACCACGGGAGGGCGCGGCTACACCTTC. Protein product: CASTTGGRGYTF.